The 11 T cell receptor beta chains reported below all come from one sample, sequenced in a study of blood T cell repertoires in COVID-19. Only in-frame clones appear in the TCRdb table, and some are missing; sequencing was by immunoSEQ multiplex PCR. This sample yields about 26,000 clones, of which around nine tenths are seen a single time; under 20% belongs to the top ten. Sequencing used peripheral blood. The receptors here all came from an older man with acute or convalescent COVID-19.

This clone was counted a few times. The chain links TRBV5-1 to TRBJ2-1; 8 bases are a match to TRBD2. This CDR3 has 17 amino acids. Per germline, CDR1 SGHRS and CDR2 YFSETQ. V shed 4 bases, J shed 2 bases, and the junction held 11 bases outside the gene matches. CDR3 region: CASSPASGGGTYNEQFF. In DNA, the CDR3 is TGCGCCAGCAGCCCGGCCTCGGGCGGGGGGACCTACAATGAGCAGTTCTTC. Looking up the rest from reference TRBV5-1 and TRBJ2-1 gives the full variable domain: KAGVTQTPRYLIKTRGQQVTLSCSPISGHRSVSWYQQTPGQGLQFLFEYFSETQRNKGNFPGRFSGRQFSNSRSEMNVSTLELGDSALYLCASSPASGGGTYNEQFFGPGTRLTVL.

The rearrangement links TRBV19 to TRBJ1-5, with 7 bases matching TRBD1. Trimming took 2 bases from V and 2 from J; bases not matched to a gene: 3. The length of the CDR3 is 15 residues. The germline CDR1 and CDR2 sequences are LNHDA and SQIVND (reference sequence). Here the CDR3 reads CASSIRDSRNQPQHF. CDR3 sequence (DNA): TGTGCCAGTAGTATAAGGGACAGCCGCAATCAGCCCCAGCATTTT.

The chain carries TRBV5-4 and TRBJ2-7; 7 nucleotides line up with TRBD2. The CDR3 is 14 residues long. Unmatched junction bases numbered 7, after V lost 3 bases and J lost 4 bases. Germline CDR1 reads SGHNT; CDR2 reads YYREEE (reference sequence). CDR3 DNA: TGTGCCAGCAGCTGGAGCGGGACTATATACGAGCAGTACTTC. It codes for CASSWSGTIYEQYF.

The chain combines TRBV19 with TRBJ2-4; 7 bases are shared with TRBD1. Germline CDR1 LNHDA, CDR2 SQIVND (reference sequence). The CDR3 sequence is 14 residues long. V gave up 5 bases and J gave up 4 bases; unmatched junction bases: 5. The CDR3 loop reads CASSAQGKKNIQYF. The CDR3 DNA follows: TGTGCCAGTAGTGCACAGGGGAAGAAAAACATTCAGTACTTC.

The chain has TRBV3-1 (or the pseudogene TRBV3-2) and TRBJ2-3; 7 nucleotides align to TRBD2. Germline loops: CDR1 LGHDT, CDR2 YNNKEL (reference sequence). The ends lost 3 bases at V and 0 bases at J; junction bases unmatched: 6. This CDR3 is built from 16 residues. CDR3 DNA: TGTGCCAGCAGCCAGTTCTCTAGCGGTAGCACAGATACGCAGTATTTT. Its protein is CASSQFSSGSTDTQYF.

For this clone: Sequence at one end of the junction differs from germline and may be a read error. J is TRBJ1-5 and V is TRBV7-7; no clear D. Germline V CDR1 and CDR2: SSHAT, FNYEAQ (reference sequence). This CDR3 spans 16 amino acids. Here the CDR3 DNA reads TGTGCTAGCAGCCGTCCGACGGGAAATCGGGATCAGCCCCAGCATTTT. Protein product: CASSRPTGNRDQPQHF.

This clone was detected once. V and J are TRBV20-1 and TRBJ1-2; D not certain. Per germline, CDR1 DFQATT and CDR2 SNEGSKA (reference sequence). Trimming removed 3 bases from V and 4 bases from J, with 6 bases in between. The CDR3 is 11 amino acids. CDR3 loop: CSASQVYGYTF. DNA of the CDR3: TGCAGTGCTAGCCAGGTCTATGGCTACACCTTC.

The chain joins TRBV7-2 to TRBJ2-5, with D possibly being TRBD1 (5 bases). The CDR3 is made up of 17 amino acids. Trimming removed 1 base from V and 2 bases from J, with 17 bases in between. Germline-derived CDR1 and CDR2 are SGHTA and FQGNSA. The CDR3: CASSLVPATGFQETQYF. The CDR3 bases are TGTGCCAGCAGCTTAGTTCCGGCCACAGGATTTCAAGAGACCCAGTACTTC.

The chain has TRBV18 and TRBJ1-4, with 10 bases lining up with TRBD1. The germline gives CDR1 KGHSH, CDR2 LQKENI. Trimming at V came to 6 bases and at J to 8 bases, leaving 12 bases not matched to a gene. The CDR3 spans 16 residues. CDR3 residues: CASSSGTGAVGEKLFF. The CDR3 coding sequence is TGTGCCAGCTCGTCCGGGACAGGGGCGGTGGGCGAAAAACTGTTTTTT.

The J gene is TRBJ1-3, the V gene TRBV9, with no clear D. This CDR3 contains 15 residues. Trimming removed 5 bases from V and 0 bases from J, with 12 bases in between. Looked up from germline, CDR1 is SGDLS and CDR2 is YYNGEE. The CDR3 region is CASSLEGNSGNTIYF. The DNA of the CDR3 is TGTGCCAGCAGTCTAGAGGGTAACTCTGGAAACACCATATATTTT.

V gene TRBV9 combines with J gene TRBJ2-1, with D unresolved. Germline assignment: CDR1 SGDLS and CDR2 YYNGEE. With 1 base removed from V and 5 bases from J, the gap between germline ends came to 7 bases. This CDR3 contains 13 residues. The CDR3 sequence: CASSVFPDNEQFF. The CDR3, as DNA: TGTGCCAGCAGCGTATTTCCCGACAATGAGCAGTTCTTC.